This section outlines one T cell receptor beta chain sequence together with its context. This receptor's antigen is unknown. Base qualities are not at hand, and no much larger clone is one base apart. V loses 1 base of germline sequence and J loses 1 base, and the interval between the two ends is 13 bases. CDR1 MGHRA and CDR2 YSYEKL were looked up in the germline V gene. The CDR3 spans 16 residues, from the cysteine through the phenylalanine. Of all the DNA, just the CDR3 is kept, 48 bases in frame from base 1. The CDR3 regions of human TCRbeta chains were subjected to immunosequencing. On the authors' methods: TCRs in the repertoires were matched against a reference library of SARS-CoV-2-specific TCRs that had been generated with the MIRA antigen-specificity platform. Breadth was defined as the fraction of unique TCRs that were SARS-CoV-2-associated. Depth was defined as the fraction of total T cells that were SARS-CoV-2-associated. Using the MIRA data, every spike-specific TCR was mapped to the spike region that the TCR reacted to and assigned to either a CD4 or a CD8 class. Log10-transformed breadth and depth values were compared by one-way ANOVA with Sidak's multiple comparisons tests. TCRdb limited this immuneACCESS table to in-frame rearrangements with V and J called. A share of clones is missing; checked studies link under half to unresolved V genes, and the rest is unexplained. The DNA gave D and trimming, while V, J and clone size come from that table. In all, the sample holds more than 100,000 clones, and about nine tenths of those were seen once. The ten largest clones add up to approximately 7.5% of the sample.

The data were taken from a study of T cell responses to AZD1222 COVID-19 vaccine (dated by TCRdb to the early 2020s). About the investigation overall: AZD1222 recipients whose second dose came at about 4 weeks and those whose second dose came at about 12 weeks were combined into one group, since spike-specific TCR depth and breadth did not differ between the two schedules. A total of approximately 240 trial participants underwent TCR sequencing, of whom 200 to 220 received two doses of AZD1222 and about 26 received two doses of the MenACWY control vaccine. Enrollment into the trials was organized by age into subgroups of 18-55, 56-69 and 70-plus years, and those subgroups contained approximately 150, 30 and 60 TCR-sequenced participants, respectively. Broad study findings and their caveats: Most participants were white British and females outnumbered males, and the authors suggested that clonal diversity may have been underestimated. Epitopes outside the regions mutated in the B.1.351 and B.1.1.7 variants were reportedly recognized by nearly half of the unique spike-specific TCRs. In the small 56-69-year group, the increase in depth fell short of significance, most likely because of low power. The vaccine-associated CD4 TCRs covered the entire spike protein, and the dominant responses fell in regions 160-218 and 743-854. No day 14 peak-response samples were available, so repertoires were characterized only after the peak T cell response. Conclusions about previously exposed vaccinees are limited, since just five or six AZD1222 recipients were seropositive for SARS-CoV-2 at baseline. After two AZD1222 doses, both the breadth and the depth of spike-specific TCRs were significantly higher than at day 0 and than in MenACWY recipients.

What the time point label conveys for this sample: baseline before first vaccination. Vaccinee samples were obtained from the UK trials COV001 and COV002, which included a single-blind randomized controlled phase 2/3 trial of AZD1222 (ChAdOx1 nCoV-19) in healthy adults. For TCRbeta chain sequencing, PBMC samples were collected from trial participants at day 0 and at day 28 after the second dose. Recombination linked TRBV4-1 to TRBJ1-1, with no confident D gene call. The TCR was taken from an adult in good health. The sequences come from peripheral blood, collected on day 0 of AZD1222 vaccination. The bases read TGCGCCAGCAGCCAAGCCGTTACATCAGGGAACACTGAAGCTTTCTTT. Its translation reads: CASSQAVTSGNTEAFF.